Listed here are 17 T cell receptor beta chains from one sample, sequenced in a study of T cells in Graves' hyperthyroidism and ophthalmopathy. Researchers took RNA transcripts and amplified the TCR beta CDR3 regions from them. The HTBI primer set drove a first-round RT-PCR of the TCR CDR3. MiXCR, applied by TCRdb to the multiplex PCR reads, yields one record per CDR3 protein. The sample has approximately 610,000 distinct CDR3 sequences; roughly 15% are singletons. The sequencing input was blood. These receptors came from a woman aged 40 to 50 with Graves' ophthalmopathy.

The V and J genes are TRBV5-1 and TRBJ2-7; weak D call: TRBD2 (5 bases). The CDR3 has 15 amino acids. Germline CDR1 SGHRS, CDR2 YFSETQ. V gave up 3 bases and J gave up 4 bases, with 17 bases separating them. DNA of the CDR3: TGCGCCAGCAGCTCAATACTAGGGCCAGTTTACGAGCAGTACTTC. Its protein product is CASSSILGPVYEQYF.

This clonotype was seen at least ten times. The chain couples TRBV11-2 to TRBJ1-2, with TRBD1 as a possible D gene (5 bases). CDR3 length: 16 residues. The germline gives CDR1 SGHAT, CDR2 FQNNGV. Between the trimmed V and J ends, which lost 5 bases and 0 bases, there was a span of 16 bases. CDR3 bases: TGTGCCAGCAGCCCACCCCACAGGTTACCTAACTATGGCTACACCTTC. It specifies CASSPPHRLPNYGYTF. Combining the CDR3 with reference TRBV11-2 and TRBJ1-2 gives the whole variable domain EAGVAQSPRYKIIEKRQSVAFWCNPISGHATLYWYQQILGQGPKLLIQFQNNGVVDDSQLPKDRFSAERLKGVDSTLKIQPAKLEDSAVYLCASSPPHRLPNYGYTFGSGTRLTVV.

The V gene is TRBV7-2, the J gene TRBJ2-7, with 7 bases aligning to TRBD1. CDR1 is SGHTA, CDR2 FQGNSA, per germline. With V trimmed by 5 bases and J by 3 bases, 10 bases remained unmatched. The CDR3 is made up of 15 amino acids. CDR3 sequence reads: CASSRTTGQGYEQYF. The CDR3 DNA reads TGTGCCAGCAGCCGGACGACAGGGCAGGGCTACGAGCAGTACTTC.

The chain has TRBV4-1 and TRBJ2-7; D gene ambiguous. Trimming stripped 1 base from V and 10 bases from J, with 14 bases between. Germline values: CDR1 MGHRA, CDR2 YSYEKL. CDR3 size: 13 residues. The DNA for the CDR3 is TGCGCCAGCAGCCAAGCTCTCTACAAAGAACAGTACTTC. Translation: CASSQALYKEQYF.

This clonotype was seen repeatedly, ten times or more. J is TRBJ2-7 and V is TRBV28; 12 positions agree with TRBD2. Germline V gives CDR1 MDHEN, CDR2 SYDVKM. The trim removed 6 bases at V and 2 bases at J, leaving 5 bases unmatched. The CDR3 consists of 15 residues. CDR3 DNA sequence: TGTGCCAGCAGGTCTGGACTAGCGGGGCCCTACGAGCAGTACTTC. Its protein product is CASRSGLAGPYEQYF.

This clonotype was seen at least ten times. This chain links TRBV28 with TRBJ2-7, with TRBD1 matching 8 bases. Germline CDR1 MDHEN, CDR2 SYDVKM. V was pared by 5 bases and J by 4 bases, with 10 bases of the junction left unmatched. The CDR3 is 15 residues long. This chain's CDR3 is CASSPTGTGGYEQYF. The CDR3, as DNA: TGTGCCAGCAGTCCAACCGGGACAGGAGGATACGAGCAGTACTTC.

This clonotype was counted ten times or more. The J gene is TRBJ2-7, the V gene TRBV28, with TRBD1 matching over 10 bases. Unmatched junction bases numbered 9, after V lost 3 bases and J lost 4 bases. Germline CDR1 and CDR2: MDHEN and SYDVKM. This CDR3 is 16 amino acids long. DNA for the CDR3: TGTGCCAGCAGTTTCTCCTCCGGGACAGGGGCGTACGAGCAGTACTTC. Translated: CASSFSSGTGAYEQYF.

This clonotype has a count of ten or more. The rearrangement joins TRBV12-3 or TRBV12-4 to TRBJ2-7; 7 bases agree with TRBD2. V was clipped by 4 bases and J by 0 bases; unmatched bases: 6. This CDR3 has 15 amino acids. In DNA form, the CDR3 reads TGTGCCAGCAGTTCGACCCGGGGGGACTCCTACGAGCAGTACTTC. It translates to CASSSTRGDSYEQYF.

Ten or more counts support this clonotype. This chain joins TRBV20-1 and TRBJ1-1; 8 bases line up with TRBD1. Trimming took 3 bases from V and 3 from J; bases not matched to a gene: 6. Germline values: CDR1 DFQATT, CDR2 SNEGSKA (reference sequence). The CDR3 contains 14 residues. CDR3 sequence (DNA): TGCAGTGCTAGGGCAGGGGGCACGGACACTGAAGCTTTCTTT. Translated, it gives CSARAGGTDTEAFF.

This clonotype was observed many times. The chain couples TRBV7-3 to TRBJ2-6, with a possible D match to TRBD2 (5 bases). V lost 4 bases and J lost 0, with 10 bases in between. Germline assignment: CDR1 SGHTA and CDR2 FQGTGA. CDR3 length equals 16 residues. This CDR3 is CASSSGNPSGANVLTF. CDR3 sequence (DNA): TGTGCCAGCAGCTCGGGGAACCCCTCTGGGGCCAACGTCCTGACTTTC. Drawing the rest from reference TRBV7-3 and TRBJ2-6, the complete variable domain is GAGVSQTPSNKVTEKGKYVELRCDPISGHTALYWYRQSLGQGPEFLIYFQGTGAADDSGLPNDRFFAVRPEGSVSTLKIQRTERGDSAVYLCASSSGNPSGANVLTFGAGSRLTVL.

The table lists this clonotype with many counts. Here the CDR3 DNA reads TGTGCCAGCAGCCGGACTAGCGGGGGAGAATTCTACGAGCAGTACTTC. This translates into CASSRTSGGEFYEQYF. The V call is TRBV2, the J call TRBJ2-7; 13 bases are a match to TRBD2. CDR3 length: 16 residues. Germline V gene lookup returns CDR1 SNHLY and CDR2 FYNNEI. Trimming removed 6 bases from V and 3 bases from J; junction bases left unmatched: 8.

Many counts were recorded for this clonotype. This chain joins TRBV7-2 and TRBJ2-4; 10 nucleotides align to TRBD2. The CDR3 is made up of 20 amino acids. V shed 5 bases and J 0 bases; nucleotides not matched to a gene: 16. The germline V gene has CDR1 SGHTA and CDR2 FQGNSA. As DNA, the CDR3 is TGTGCCAGCAGCCTCATTCCAGGACTAGCGGCTTTCCTAGCCAAAAACATTCAGTACTTC. Its translation is CASSLIPGLAAFLAKNIQYF.

The table lists this clonotype with many counts. CDR3 bases: TGTGCCAGCAGCCTCCAGCGGGAGGCCGAGCAGTACTTC. Translation: CASSLQREAEQYF. The chain uses TRBV3-1 and TRBJ2-7; TRBD2 matches 9 bases. Germline lookup yields CDR1 LGHDT and CDR2 YNNKEL (reference sequence). After removal of 4 bases from V and 6 bases from J, the junction contained 4 bases not matched to a gene. The CDR3 sequence is 13 residues long.

This clonotype occurred many times. The J gene is TRBJ1-5, the V gene TRBV6-1; D call uncertain. This CDR3 region has 15 residues. Germline values: CDR1 MNHNS, CDR2 SASEGT. The ends were cut back, 2 bases at V and 0 bases at J, with 8 bases in the middle. The CDR3 here is CASSELLASNQPQHF. Here the CDR3 DNA reads TGTGCCAGCAGTGAACTCTTGGCTAGCAATCAGCCCCAGCATTTT.

This clonotype was observed many times. The CDR3 here is CASRVWDRDTEAFF. CDR3 DNA sequence: TGTGCCAGCCGGGTCTGGGACAGGGACACTGAAGCTTTCTTT. V usage is TRBV28 and J usage is TRBJ1-1, with 9 nucleotides matching TRBD1. The J segment lost 3 bases and the V segment lost 8 bases, leaving 7 bases of the junction unmatched. The germline gives CDR1 MDHEN, CDR2 SYDVKM. The CDR3 is 14 residues long. Together with reference TRBV28 and TRBJ1-1, the CDR3 gives the full variable domain: DVKVTQSSRYLVKRTGEKVFLECVQDMDHENMFWYRQDPGLGLRLIYFSYDVKMKEKGDIPEGYSVSREKKERFSLILESASTNQTSMYLCASRVWDRDTEAFFGQGTRLTVV.

The sample holds a few counts of this clonotype. V gene TRBV5-1 combines with J gene TRBJ1-1; TRBD1 might be the D (6 bases). Germline V gene lookup returns CDR1 SGHRS and CDR2 YFSETQ. The germline V and J ends were trimmed by 0 bases and 4 bases, with 13 bases remaining between them. The CDR3 loop spans 15 amino acids. CDR3 residues: CASSLGGGAGTEAFF. The CDR3 bases are TGCGCCAGCAGCTTGGGCGGGGGCGCAGGCACTGAAGCTTTCTTT.

This clonotype appeared many times. The chain is built from TRBV4-1 and TRBJ1-2; tentatively, D is TRBD1 (6 bases). This CDR3 spans 15 amino acids. Trimming pared 6 bases from V and 4 bases from J, leaving 18 bases between. Germline-derived CDR1 and CDR2 are MGHRA and YSYEKL. CDR3 region: CASRDHLGAGYGYTF. The CDR3 DNA is TGCGCCAGCAGGGACCACCTGGGGGCCGGCTATGGCTACACCTTC.